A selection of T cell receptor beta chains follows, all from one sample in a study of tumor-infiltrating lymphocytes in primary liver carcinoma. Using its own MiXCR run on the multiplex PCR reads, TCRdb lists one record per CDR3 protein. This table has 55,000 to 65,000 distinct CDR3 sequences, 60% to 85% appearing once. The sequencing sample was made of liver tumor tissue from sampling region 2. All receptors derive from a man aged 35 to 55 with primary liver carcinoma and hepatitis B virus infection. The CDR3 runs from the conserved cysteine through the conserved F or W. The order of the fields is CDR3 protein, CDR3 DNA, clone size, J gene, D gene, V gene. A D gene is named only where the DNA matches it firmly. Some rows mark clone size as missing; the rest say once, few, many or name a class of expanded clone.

CDR3aa: CASSHPQGLSGANVLTF
CDR3nt: TGTGCCAGCAGTCACCCTCAGGGTTTATCTGGGGCCAACGTCCTAACTTTC
abundance: .
j_gene: TRBJ2-6
d_gene: .
v_gene: TRBV6-5

CDR3aa: CASSFEQNEQFF
CDR3nt: TGTGCCAGCAGTTTTGAGCAGAATGAGCAGTTCTTC
abundance: .
j_gene: TRBJ2-1
d_gene: .
v_gene: TRBV28

CDR3aa: CPSCLGDRDLEAFF
CDR3nt: TGCCCCAGCTGCTTGGGGGACAGAGACCTTGAAGCTTTCTTT
abundance: .
j_gene: TRBJ1-1
d_gene: TRBD1
v_gene: TRBV5-1

CDR3aa: CASTLDRIKGYTF
CDR3nt: TGCGCCAGCACCTTGGACAGGATAAAGGGCTACACCTTC
abundance: .
j_gene: TRBJ1-2
d_gene: TRBD1
v_gene: TRBV5-1

CDR3aa: CASSQQLFSQVNTGDLFF
CDR3nt: TGTGCCAGCAGCCAGCAGCTATTTAGTCAGGTGAACACGGGGGACCTGTTTTTT
abundance: once
j_gene: TRBJ2-2
d_gene: .
v_gene: TRBV4-2

CDR3aa: CASTLSVSSHEQYF
CDR3nt: TGTGCCAGCACTCTGAGCGTCTCCTCCCACGAGCAATACTTC
abundance: .
j_gene: TRBJ2-7
d_gene: .
v_gene: TRBV6-6

CDR3aa: CASSPGRGGNTEALF
CDR3nt: TGTGCCAGCAGCCCGGGGCGTGGAGGTAACACCGAAGCTTTGTTT
abundance: .
j_gene: TRBJ1-1
d_gene: .
v_gene: TRBV11-2

CDR3aa: CASSIGTSGYYEQYF
CDR3nt: TGTGCCAGCAGCATTGGGACTAGCGGGTACTACGAGCAGTACTTC
abundance: .
j_gene: TRBJ2-7
d_gene: TRBD2
v_gene: TRBV12-3/TRBV12-4

CDR3aa: CASTKGVELYF
CDR3nt: TGTGCCAGCACAAAAGGGGTTGAGTTGTACTTC
abundance: many
j_gene: TRBJ2-7
d_gene: .
v_gene: TRBV11-2

CDR3aa: CSASAPASGRAGEQFF
CDR3nt: TGCAGTGCTAGTGCCCCGGCTAGCGGGAGGGCCGGAGAGCAGTTCTTC
abundance: many
j_gene: TRBJ2-1
d_gene: TRBD2
v_gene: TRBV20-1